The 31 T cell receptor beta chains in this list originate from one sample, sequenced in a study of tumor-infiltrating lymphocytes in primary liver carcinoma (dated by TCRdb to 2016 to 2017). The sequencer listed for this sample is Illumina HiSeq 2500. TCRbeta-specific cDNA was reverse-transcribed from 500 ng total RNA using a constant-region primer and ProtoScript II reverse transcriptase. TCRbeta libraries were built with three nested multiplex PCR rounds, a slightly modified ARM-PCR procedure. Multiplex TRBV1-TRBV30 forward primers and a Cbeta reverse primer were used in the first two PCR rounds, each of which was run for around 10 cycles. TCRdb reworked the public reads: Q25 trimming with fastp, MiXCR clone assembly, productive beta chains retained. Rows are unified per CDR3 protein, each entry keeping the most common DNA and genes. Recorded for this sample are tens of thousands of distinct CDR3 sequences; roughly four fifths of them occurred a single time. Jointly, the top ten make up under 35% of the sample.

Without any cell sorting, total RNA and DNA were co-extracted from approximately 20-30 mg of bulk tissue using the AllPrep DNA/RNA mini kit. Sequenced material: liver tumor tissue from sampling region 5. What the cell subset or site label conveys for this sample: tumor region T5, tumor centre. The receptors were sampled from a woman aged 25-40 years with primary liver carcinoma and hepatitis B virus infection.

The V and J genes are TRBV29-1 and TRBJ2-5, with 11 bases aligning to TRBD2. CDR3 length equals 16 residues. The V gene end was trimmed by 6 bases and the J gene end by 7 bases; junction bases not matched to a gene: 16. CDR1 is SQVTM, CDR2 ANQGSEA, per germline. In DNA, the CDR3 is TGCAGCGTCGATAGCGAAACTAGCGGGAGTGTTGGGACCCAGTACTTC. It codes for CSVDSETSGSVGTQYF. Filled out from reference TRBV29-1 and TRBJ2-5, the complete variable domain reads SAVISQKPSRDICQRGTSLTIQCQVDSQVTMMFWYRQQPGQSLTLIATANQGSEATYESGFVIDKFPISRPNLTFSTLTVSNMSPEDSSIYLCSVDSETSGSVGTQYFGPGTRLLVL.

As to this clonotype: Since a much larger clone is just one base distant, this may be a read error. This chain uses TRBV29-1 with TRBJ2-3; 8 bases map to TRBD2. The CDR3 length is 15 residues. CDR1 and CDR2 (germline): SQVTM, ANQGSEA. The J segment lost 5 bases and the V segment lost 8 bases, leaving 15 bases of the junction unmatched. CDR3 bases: TGCAGCCTTCGGACAAGCGGGAGTAGAAAAGATACGCAGTATTTT. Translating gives CSLRTSGSRKDTQYF.

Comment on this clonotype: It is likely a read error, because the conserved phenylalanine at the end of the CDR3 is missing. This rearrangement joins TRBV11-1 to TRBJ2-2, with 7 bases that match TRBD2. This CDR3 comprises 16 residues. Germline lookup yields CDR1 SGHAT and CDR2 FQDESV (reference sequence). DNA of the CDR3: TGTGCCAGCAGCAGGGTTGTGGCGGGAGTGTCCGGGGAACTGTTTTCT. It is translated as CASSRVVAGVSGELFS.

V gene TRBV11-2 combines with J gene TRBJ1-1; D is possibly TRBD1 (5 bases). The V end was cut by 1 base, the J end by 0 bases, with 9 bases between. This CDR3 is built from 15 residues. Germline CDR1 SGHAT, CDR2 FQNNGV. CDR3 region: CASSLGGGMNTEAFF. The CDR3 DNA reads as TGTGCCAGCAGCTTAGGGGGCGGGATGAACACTGAAGCTTTCTTT. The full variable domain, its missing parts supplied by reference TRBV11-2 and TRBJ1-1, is EAGVAQSPRYKIIEKRQSVAFWCNPISGHATLYWYQQILGQGPKLLIQFQNNGVVDDSQLPKDRFSAERLKGVDSTLKIQPAKLEDSAVYLCASSLGGGMNTEAFFGQGTRLTVV.

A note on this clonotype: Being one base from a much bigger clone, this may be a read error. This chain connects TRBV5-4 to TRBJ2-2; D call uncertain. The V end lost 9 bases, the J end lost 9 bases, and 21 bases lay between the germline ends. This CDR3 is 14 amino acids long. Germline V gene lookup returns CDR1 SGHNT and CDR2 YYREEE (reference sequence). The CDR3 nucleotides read TGTGCCAACATCCCCGTCGACACTCATAGGGAGCTGTTTTTT. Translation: CANIPVDTHRELFF.

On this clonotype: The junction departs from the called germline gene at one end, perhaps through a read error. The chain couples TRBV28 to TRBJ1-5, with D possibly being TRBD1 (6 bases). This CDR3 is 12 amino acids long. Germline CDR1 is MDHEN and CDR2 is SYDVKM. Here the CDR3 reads CASSVPGTSQHF. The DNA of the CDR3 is TGTGCTAGCAGTGTCCCCGGGACAAGCCAGCATTTT.

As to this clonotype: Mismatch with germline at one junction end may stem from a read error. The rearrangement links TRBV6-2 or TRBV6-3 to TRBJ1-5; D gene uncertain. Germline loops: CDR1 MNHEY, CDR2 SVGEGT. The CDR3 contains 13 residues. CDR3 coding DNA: TGTACCAGTAGTTGCCGGGATAATCAGCCCCAGCATTTT. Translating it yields CTSSCRDNQPQHF.

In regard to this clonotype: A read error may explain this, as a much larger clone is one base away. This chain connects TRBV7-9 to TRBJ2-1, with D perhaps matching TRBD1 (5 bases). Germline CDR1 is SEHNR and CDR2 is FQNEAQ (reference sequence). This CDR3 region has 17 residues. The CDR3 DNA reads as TGTGCCAGCAGCTCAGGTTGGGGCGAGTGTTTCTACAATGAGCAGCTCTTC. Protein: CASSSGWGECFYNEQLF.

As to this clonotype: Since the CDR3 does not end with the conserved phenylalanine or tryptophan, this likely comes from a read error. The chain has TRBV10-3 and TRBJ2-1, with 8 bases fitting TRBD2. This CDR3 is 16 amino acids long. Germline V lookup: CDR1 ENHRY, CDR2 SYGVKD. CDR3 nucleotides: TGTGCCATCAATGAGTCGGCAGCGGGAGCCTACTATGAGCAGTTCCTC. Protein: CAINESAAGAYYEQFL.

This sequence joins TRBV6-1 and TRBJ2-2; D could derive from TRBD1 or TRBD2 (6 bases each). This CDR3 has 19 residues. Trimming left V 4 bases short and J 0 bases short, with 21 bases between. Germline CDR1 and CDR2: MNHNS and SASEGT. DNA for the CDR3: TGTGCCAGCAGTGGAACCCTTGCCGGGGGCACCGCGAACACCGGGGAGCTGTTTTTT. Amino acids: CASSGTLAGGTANTGELFF.

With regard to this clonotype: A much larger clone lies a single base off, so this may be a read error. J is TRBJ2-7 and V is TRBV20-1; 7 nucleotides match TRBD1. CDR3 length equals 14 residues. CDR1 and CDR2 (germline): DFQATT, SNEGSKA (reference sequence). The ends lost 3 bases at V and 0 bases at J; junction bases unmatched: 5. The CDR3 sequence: CSARVDRSSYEQYF. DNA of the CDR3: TGCAGTGCTAGGGTGGACAGGTCCTCCTACGAGCAGTACTTC.

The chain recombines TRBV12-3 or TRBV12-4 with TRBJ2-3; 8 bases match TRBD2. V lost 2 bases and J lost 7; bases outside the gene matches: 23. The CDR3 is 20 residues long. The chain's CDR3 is CASSLRSWTSPGVVMNTQYF. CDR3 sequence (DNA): TGTGCCAGCAGTTTACGGAGCTGGACTAGCCCGGGAGTTGTTATGAATACGCAGTATTTT.

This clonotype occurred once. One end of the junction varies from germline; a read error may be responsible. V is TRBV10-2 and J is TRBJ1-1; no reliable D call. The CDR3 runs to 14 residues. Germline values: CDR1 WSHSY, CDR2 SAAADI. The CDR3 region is CACSESKACAEAFF. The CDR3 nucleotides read TGCGCCTGCAGTGAGTCGAAGGCGTGCGCTGAAGCTTTCTTT.

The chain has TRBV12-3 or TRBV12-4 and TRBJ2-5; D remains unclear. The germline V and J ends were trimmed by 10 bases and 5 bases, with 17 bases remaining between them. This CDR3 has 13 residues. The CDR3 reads CANSKSPAETQYF. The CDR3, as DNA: TGTGCCAATAGTAAATCTCCTGCGGAGACCCAGTACTTC.

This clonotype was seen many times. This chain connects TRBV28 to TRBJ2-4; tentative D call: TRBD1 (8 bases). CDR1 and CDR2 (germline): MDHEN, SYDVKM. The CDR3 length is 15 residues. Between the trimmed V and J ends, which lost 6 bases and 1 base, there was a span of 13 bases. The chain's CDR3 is CASSHRGGAKNIQYF. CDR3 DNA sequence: TGTGCCAGCAGCCACAGGGGGGGGGCCAAAAACATTCAGTACTTC.

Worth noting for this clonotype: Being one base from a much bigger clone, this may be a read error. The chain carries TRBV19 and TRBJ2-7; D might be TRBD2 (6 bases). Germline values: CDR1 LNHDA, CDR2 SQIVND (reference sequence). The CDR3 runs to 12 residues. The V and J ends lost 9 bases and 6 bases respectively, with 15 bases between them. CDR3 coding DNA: TGTGCCAGCCTCGGGGGAGGAGGCGAGCAGTACTTC. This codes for CASLGGGGEQYF.

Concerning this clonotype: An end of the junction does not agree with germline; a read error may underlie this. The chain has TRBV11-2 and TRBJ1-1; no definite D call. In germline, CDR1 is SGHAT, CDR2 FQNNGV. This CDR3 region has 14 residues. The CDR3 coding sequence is TGTGCCAGCAGCTTAAACCAAGGTAACACCGAAGCTTTCTTT. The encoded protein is CASSLNQGNTEAFF.

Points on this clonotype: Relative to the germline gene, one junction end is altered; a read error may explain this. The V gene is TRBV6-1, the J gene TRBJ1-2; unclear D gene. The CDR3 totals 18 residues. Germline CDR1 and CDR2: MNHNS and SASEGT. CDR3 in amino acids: CVSSERFLVLRSNYVYTF. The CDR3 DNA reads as TGTGTCAGCAGTGAACGGTTCCTTGTCCTTAGATCTAACTATGTCTACACCTTC.

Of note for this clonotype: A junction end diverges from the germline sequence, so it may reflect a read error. The CDR3, as DNA: TGTGCCAGCAATCCAGGGGGTTCAGCGCAGCACATGAACACTGAAGCTCTCTTT. Its translation is CASNPGGSAQHMNTEALF. This chain joins TRBV6-2 or TRBV6-3 and TRBJ1-1; 7 positions match TRBD1. This CDR3 is 18 amino acids long. Germline V gene sequence: CDR1 MNHEY, CDR2 SVGEGT.

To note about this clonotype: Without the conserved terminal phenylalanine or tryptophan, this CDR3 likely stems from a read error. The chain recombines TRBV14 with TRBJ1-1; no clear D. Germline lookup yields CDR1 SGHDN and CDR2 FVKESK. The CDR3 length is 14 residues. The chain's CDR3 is CTSSPPGMSTEAFL. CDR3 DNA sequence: TGTACCAGCAGCCCCCCTGGGATGAGCACTGAAGCTTTCCTT.

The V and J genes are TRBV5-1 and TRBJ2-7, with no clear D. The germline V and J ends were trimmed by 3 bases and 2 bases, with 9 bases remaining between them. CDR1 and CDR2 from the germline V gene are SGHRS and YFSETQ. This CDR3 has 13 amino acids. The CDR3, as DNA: TGCGCCAGCAGCTGGAAGAAGGCCTACGAGCAGTACTTC. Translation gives CASSWKKAYEQYF.

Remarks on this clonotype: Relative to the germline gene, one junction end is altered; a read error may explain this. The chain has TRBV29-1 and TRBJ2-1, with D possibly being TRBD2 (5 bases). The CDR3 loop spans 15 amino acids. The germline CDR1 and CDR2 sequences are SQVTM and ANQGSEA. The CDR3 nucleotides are TGCAGCGTTCTTAGCGAGACTACGTCCTACAATGAGCTGTTCTTC. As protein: CSVLSETTSYNELFF.

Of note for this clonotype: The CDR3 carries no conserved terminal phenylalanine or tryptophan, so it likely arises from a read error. CDR3 sequence: CASISVRVNRLQPQHL. Here the CDR3 DNA reads TGTGCCAGCATCTCGGTGCGGGTAAACCGATTACAGCCCCAGCATCTT. The V and J genes are TRBV6-5 and TRBJ1-5; unclear D gene. V was shortened by 7 bases and J by 7 bases, with 23 bases between the two germline ends. The CDR3 is 16 amino acids. Germline assignment: CDR1 MNHEY and CDR2 SVGAGI.

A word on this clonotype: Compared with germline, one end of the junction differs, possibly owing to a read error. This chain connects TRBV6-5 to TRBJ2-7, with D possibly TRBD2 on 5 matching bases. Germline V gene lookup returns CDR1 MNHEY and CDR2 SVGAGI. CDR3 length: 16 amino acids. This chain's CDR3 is CASRDSGSPPSYEQHF. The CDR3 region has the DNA TGTGCCAGCCGAGATAGTGGGAGTCCCCCCTCCTACGAGCAGCACTTC.

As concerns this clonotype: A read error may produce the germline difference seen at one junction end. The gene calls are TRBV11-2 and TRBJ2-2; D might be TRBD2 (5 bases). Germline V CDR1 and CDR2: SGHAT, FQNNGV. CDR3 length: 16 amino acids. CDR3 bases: TGTGGCAGCAGCTCGACACGTAGCGAGAGGTCCGGGGAGCTGTTATTT. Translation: CGSSSTRSERSGELLF.

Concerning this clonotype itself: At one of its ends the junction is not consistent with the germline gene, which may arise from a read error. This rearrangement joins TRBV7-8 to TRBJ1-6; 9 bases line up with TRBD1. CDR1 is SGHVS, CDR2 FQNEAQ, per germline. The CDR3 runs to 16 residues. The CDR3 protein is CDSSLVSDRGDSPLHF. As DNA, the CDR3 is TGTGACAGCAGCTTAGTTTCGGACAGGGGTGATTCACCCCTCCACTTT.

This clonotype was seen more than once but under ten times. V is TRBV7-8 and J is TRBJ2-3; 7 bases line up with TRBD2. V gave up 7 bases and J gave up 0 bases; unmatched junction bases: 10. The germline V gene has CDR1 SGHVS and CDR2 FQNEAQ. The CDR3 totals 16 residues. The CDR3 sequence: CASTSGEGISTDTQYF. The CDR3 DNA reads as TGTGCCAGCACTTCCGGGGAGGGTATTAGCACAGATACGCAGTATTTT.

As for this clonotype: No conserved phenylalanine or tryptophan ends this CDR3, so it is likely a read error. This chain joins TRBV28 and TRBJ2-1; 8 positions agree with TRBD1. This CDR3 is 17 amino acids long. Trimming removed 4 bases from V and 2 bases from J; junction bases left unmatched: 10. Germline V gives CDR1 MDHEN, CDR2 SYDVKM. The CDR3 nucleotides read TGTGCCAGCAGTTCGCGCCCCGGACAGGGACCCTACAATGAGCAGTTCGTC. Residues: CASSSRPGQGPYNEQFV.

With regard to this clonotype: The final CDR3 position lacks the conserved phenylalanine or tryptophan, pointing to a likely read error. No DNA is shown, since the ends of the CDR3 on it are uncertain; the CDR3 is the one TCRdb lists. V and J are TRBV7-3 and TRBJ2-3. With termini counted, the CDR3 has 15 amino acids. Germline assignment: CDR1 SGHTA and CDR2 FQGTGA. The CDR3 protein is CASSPYKGDTDTHYI.

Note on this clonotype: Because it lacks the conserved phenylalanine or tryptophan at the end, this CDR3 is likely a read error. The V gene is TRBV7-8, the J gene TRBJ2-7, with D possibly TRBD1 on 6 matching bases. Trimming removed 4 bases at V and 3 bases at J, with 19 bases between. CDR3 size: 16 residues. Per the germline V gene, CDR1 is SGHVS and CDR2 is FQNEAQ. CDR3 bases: TGTGCCAGCAGCTCCTTGGACAGCTCGAGTTACTACGAGCAGTACTAC. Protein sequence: CASSSLDSSSYYEQYY.

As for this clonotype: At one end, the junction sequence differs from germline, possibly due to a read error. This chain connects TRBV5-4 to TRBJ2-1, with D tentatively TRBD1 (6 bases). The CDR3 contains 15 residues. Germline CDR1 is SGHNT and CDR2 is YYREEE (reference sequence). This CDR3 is CDSSFTGLGTNEQFF. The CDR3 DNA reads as TGTGACAGCAGCTTCACAGGGTTGGGGACCAATGAGCAGTTCTTC.